This T cell receptor (beta chain) was documented in a study of OX40 agonist ivuxolimab in advanced cancers. TCRdb keeps only in-frame clones here, not all; method: immunoSEQ multiplex PCR. The sample consists of tens of thousands of clones, 88% of them appearing once. Baseline was the first blood sampling point, followed by cycle 4 day 1 and cycle 7 day 1. General study findings and limits: Among T cells, CD8+ cells averaged more expanded clones than CD4+ cells. Normalized T-cell clonal expansion was also low in a subset of nonresponders.

Notes on this clone: Its cognate antigen is unknown.

The CDR3 is 19 amino acids. The rearrangement joins TRBV21-1 to TRBJ1-1. TRBV21-1 counts as a pseudogene. This sequence originates from an adult with an advanced solid tumor such as melanoma, head and neck, liver or kidney cancer. This specimen was CD4+ or CD8+ T cells sorted from blood, taken in a trial of the OX40 agonist ivuxolimab. For the CDR3, the DNA is TGTGCCAGCAGCAAAGCGCTTTCGATCGGCGGGGCCAGGAACACTGAAGCTTTCTTT. This encodes CASSKALSIGGARNTEAFF.